Listed here are 25 T cell receptor beta chains from one sample, sequenced in a study of cytomegalovirus exposure and HLA in healthy donors. PCR involved 60 Vbeta and 13 Jbeta primers. TCRdb keeps only in-frame clones here, not all; method: immunoSEQ multiplex PCR. The sample carries 130,000 or so clones, about 81% recorded once. The specimen sequenced was PBMCs. These TCRs come from a woman aged 45 to 65 in good health and CMV-seropositive.

The sample holds one count of this clone. The genes are TRBV19 and TRBJ2-3, with TRBD1 matching 10 bases. CDR3 length: 15 residues. The J segment lost 1 base and the V segment lost 4 bases, leaving 2 bases of the junction unmatched. Germline V lookup: CDR1 LNHDA, CDR2 SQIVND (reference sequence). CDR3 in amino acids: CASSKTGGGTDTQYF. The CDR3 nucleotides are TGTGCCAGTAGTAAGACAGGGGGCGGCACAGATACGCAGTATTTT.

The chain uses TRBV6-5 and TRBJ2-2; D possibly corresponds to TRBD2 (6 bases). Germline assignment: CDR1 MNHEY and CDR2 SVGAGI. Trimming pared 2 bases from V and 8 bases from J, leaving 18 bases between. The CDR3 totals 16 residues. The CDR3 sequence: CASSYLGSVGLGELFF. Here the CDR3 DNA reads TGTGCCAGCAGTTACCTCGGGAGTGTAGGTCTAGGGGAGCTGTTTTTT.

The chain links TRBV9 to TRBJ2-5, with a tentative D call TRBD2 (5 bases). The DNA end is a closer match to TRBJ2-7, so the J assignment may be wrong. This CDR3 comprises 14 residues. Germline V CDR1 and CDR2: SGDLS, YYNGEE. The DNA for the CDR3 is TGTGCCAGCAGCGTGGGTAGCGCCTCTTACGAGCAGTACTTC. Its translation: CASSVGSASYEQYF.

This chain links TRBV29-1 with TRBJ2-3, with 7 bases that match TRBD1. This CDR3 is 13 amino acids long. Trimming at V came to 7 bases and at J to 1 base, leaving 5 bases not matched to a gene. Germline CDR1 reads SQVTM; CDR2 reads ANQGSEA. CDR3 region: CSADRARTDTQYF. CDR3 sequence (DNA): TGCAGCGCAGACAGGGCCCGCACAGATACGCAGTATTTT.

This clone has a handful of counts. The genes are TRBV7-8 and TRBJ2-6; D may be TRBD2 (5 bases). The germline V and J ends were trimmed by 4 bases and 0 bases, with 10 bases remaining between them. Germline assignment: CDR1 SGHVS and CDR2 FQNEAQ. This CDR3 is 16 amino acids long. CDR3 in amino acids: CASSSGGGSGANVLTF. Written as DNA, the CDR3 is TGTGCCAGCAGCTCCGGTGGAGGCTCTGGGGCCAACGTCCTGACTTTC. Full variable domain (remainder filled in from reference TRBV7-8 and TRBJ2-6): GAGVSQSPRYKVAKRGQDVALRCDPISGHVSLFWYQQALGQGPEFLTYFQNEAQLDKSGLPSDRFFAERPEGSVSTLKIQRTQQEDSAVYLCASSSGGGSGANVLTFGAGSRLTVL.

This clone came up once. This chain connects TRBV7-6 to TRBJ1-3; D unresolved. Germline V gives CDR1 SGHVS, CDR2 FNYEAQ. The CDR3 contains 14 residues. Between the trimmed V and J ends, which lost 6 bases and 4 bases, there was a span of 13 bases. The CDR3 region has the DNA TGTGCCAGCAGGTCACAGATCCTGGGAAACACCATATATTTT. Encoded protein: CASRSQILGNTIYF.

The gene calls are TRBV5-1 and TRBJ2-2; D may be TRBD1 (6 bases). CDR3 size: 15 residues. V lost 0 bases to trimming and J lost 4 bases, with 10 bases between them. Germline CDR1 and CDR2: SGHRS and YFSETQ. CDR3 DNA sequence: TGCGCCAGCAGCTTGGGCAGGGGCGGCACCGGGGAGCTGTTTTTT. Translated, it gives CASSLGRGGTGELFF.

V gene TRBV18 combines with J gene TRBJ2-7; possible D gene TRBD2, 5 bases. From germline, CDR1 is KGHSH and CDR2 LQKENI. CDR3 size: 14 residues. V was shortened by 0 bases and J by 1 base, with 7 bases between the two germline ends. The CDR3 DNA reads as TGTGCCAGCTCACCACCCGGGATGTCCTACGAGCAGTACTTC. Translation: CASSPPGMSYEQYF.

The chain uses TRBV5-6 and TRBJ2-7, with unresolved D. V lost 4 bases, J lost 3 bases, and 8 bases lay in between. Per the germline V gene, CDR1 is SGHDT and CDR2 is YYEEEE. The CDR3 extends over 12 amino acids. The CDR3 reads CASSGSGYEQYF. The DNA for the CDR3 is TGTGCCAGCAGCGGCTCAGGCTACGAGCAGTACTTC.

This clone was observed a single time. This chain joins TRBV6-6 and TRBJ2-1, with a tentative D call TRBD2 (6 bases). Germline CDR1 MNHNY, CDR2 SVGAGI (reference sequence). The CDR3 runs to 16 residues. The V and J ends lost 1 base and 8 bases respectively, with 18 bases between them. CDR3 in amino acids: CASSYLGTQRRDEQFF. For the CDR3, the DNA is TGTGCCAGCAGTTACTTAGGGACTCAGAGACGCGATGAGCAGTTCTTC.

The chain is built from TRBV6-1 and TRBJ1-2, with D hard to call. V shed 1 base and J shed 4 bases, with 13 bases lying between them. Germline loops: CDR1 MNHNS, CDR2 SASEGT. The CDR3 extends over 15 amino acids. The CDR3 DNA follows: TGTGCCAGCAGTGAAGATGAGGCATCCACCTATGGCTACACCTTC. The encoded protein is CASSEDEASTYGYTF.

This chain uses TRBV5-4 with TRBJ2-5, with D unclear. The CDR3 is 15 amino acids. Deletions cut 3 bases from V and 2 bases from J, with 14 bases between. From germline, CDR1 is SGHNT and CDR2 YYREEE (reference sequence). CDR3 nucleotides: TGTGCCAGCAGCTCCCCGAGGCAAGATCAAGAGACCCAGTACTTC. Translated: CASSSPRQDQETQYF.

The chain combines TRBV5-1 with TRBJ2-4, with D unresolved. The CDR3 runs to 16 residues. Looked up from germline, CDR1 is SGHRS and CDR2 is YFSETQ. The V end lost 4 bases, the J end lost 2 bases, and 16 bases lay between the germline ends. The CDR3, as DNA: TGCGCCAGCAGCCTCGTTTCGGGTAGATCCAAAAACATTCAGTACTTC. Translation: CASSLVSGRSKNIQYF.

This clone was seen a handful of times. This sample includes further DNA sequences coding for the same CDR3. CDR3 bases: TGTGCCATCAGTGAGTCGTCGGAAAAACTGTTTTTT. Protein: CAISESSEKLFF. The J gene is TRBJ1-4, the V gene TRBV10-3; D is undetermined. The germline V gene has CDR1 ENHRY and CDR2 SYGVKD. Trimming removed 0 bases at V and 8 bases at J, with 4 bases between. The CDR3 contains 12 residues.

This clone was detected only a few times. This chain joins TRBV4-1 and TRBJ1-1, with unresolved D. V was pared by 0 bases and J by 7 bases, with 9 bases between. This CDR3 contains 13 residues. CDR1 MGHRA and CDR2 YSYEKL come from the germline V gene. Here the CDR3 DNA reads TGCGCCAGCAGCCAAGAGAGGAGGTTTGAAGCTTTCTTT. Protein: CASSQERRFEAFF.

A few counts support this clone. The chain is built from TRBV7-3 and TRBJ1-5; no definite D call. V was cut by 2 bases and J by 4 bases, with 9 bases left in between. Germline V lookup: CDR1 SGHTA, CDR2 FQGTGA. The CDR3 consists of 14 residues. CDR3 amino acids: CASSLSPGNQPQHF. Here the CDR3 DNA reads TGTGCCAGCAGCTTATCACCGGGAAATCAGCCCCAGCATTTT.

CDR3 sequence (DNA): TGCGCCAGCAGCCCGATAGCGGGGGGGGCTCGGAAGGACGAGCAGTACTTC. Amino acids: CASSPIAGGARKDEQYF. The chain recombines TRBV4-1 with TRBJ2-7, with TRBD2 matching 11 bases. Germline CDR1 reads MGHRA; CDR2 reads YSYEKL. This CDR3 has 17 residues. The V segment lost 4 bases and the J segment 5 bases; nucleotides outside the gene matches: 13.

This clone turned up a few times. CDR3 sequence: CASSLWSSGTTGELFF. CDR3 bases: TGTGCCAGCAGTTTATGGTCTAGCGGGACCACCGGGGAGCTGTTTTTT. The chain has TRBV27 and TRBJ2-2; 9 bases match TRBD2. The germline CDR1 and CDR2 sequences are MNHEY and SMNVEV (reference sequence). V was pared by 1 base and J by 4 bases, with 4 bases of the junction left unmatched. CDR3 size: 16 residues.

The chain uses TRBV10-3 and TRBJ1-4; 7 bases agree with TRBD1. There are 13 residues in the CDR3. Germline values: CDR1 ENHRY, CDR2 SYGVKD. V shed 7 bases and J 4 bases; nucleotides not matched to a gene: 3. This chain's CDR3 is CAIKGQNNEKLFF. In DNA form, the CDR3 reads TGTGCCATCAAGGGACAGAATAATGAAAAACTGTTTTTT.

The chain joins TRBV7-6 to TRBJ2-3; D may be TRBD2 (6 bases). The CDR3 is made up of 16 amino acids. From germline, CDR1 is SGHVS and CDR2 FNYEAQ. V lost 1 base to trimming and J lost 1 base, with 12 bases between them. DNA of the CDR3: TGTGCCAGCAGCTTAGAGGCATCGGGGGGCACAGATACGCAGTATTTT. Translated: CASSLEASGGTDTQYF.

This chain connects TRBV6-5 to TRBJ1-5, with 7 bases that match TRBD1. The V gene end was trimmed by 7 bases and the J gene end by 5 bases; junction bases not matched to a gene: 5. The CDR3 is made up of 13 amino acids. Germline V gene sequence: CDR1 MNHEY, CDR2 SVGAGI. CDR3 bases: TGTGCCAGCAAGGGGGCTAGTGATCAGCCCCAGCATTTT. This sequence encodes CASKGASDQPQHF.

The chain is built from TRBV4-2 and TRBJ2-1, with TRBD1 as a possible D gene (5 bases). The CDR3 runs 11 residues. Germline-derived CDR1 and CDR2 are LGHNA and YNFKEQ. Trimming stripped 4 bases from V and 10 bases from J, with 8 bases between. The CDR3, as DNA: TGTGCCAGCAGCCGGGGCCTCGAGCAGTTCTTC. This sequence encodes CASSRGLEQFF.

The V gene is TRBV4-1, the J gene TRBJ2-6; maybe TRBD2 (6 bases). Trimming took 0 bases from V and 5 from J, leaving 20 bases between them. The CDR3 has 19 residues. CDR1 and CDR2 (germline): MGHRA, YSYEKL. CDR3 protein: CASSQDRLAGTSRANVLTF. In DNA form, the CDR3 reads TGCGCCAGCAGCCAAGATAGGTTGGCAGGGACTTCGAGGGCCAACGTCCTGACTTTC.

This chain connects TRBV4-2 to TRBJ1-5; D gene uncertain. Trimming took off 5 bases at V and 2 bases at J, with 13 bases between the two ends. Germline lookup yields CDR1 LGHNA and CDR2 YNFKEQ. This CDR3 comprises 15 residues. The CDR3 sequence is CASSFAWPGNQPQHF. The CDR3 bases are TGTGCCAGCAGCTTCGCTTGGCCCGGCAATCAGCCCCAGCATTTT.

The V gene is TRBV10-3, the J gene TRBJ2-7; possibly TRBD1 for D (6 bases). CDR1 is ENHRY, CDR2 SYGVKD, per germline. Trimming took 5 bases from V and 1 from J, leaving 12 bases between them. The CDR3 contains 14 residues. CDR3 bases: TGTGCCATCAGTACCCCAGGGGAATCCTACGAGCAGTACTTC. Its translation: CAISTPGESYEQYF.